A single sample gave rise to the 2 T cell receptor beta chains below, sequenced in a study of T cell responses to AZD1222 COVID-19 vaccine. TCRdb's table, derived via immunoSEQ multiplex PCR, lists solely in-frame clones and lacks some. The repertoire has fewer than 85,000 clones, roughly nine tenths of them found once; the top ten carry 3.5% to 5%. The sequencing used peripheral blood, collected on day 0 of AZD1222 vaccination. The receptors were gathered from an adult in good health.

The J gene is TRBJ1-1, the V gene TRBV9, with TRBD1 matching over 7 bases. With 4 bases clipped from V and 0 bases from J, the junction kept 3 bases outside the gene matches. This CDR3 comprises 14 residues. In germline, CDR1 is SGDLS, CDR2 YYNGEE. CDR3: CASSQGQLNTEAFF. CDR3 nucleotides: TGTGCCAGCAGCCAGGGACAGTTGAACACTGAAGCTTTCTTT.

The chain uses TRBV4-2 and TRBJ1-2; a possible D gene is TRBD1 (6 bases). The CDR3 has 14 amino acids. V gave up 1 base and J gave up 6 bases, with 12 bases separating them. Germline-derived CDR1 and CDR2 are LGHNA and YNFKEQ. CDR3 nucleotides: TGTGCCAGCAGCCAAGCCTCCTCAGGGGATGGCTACACCTTC. This encodes CASSQASSGDGYTF.